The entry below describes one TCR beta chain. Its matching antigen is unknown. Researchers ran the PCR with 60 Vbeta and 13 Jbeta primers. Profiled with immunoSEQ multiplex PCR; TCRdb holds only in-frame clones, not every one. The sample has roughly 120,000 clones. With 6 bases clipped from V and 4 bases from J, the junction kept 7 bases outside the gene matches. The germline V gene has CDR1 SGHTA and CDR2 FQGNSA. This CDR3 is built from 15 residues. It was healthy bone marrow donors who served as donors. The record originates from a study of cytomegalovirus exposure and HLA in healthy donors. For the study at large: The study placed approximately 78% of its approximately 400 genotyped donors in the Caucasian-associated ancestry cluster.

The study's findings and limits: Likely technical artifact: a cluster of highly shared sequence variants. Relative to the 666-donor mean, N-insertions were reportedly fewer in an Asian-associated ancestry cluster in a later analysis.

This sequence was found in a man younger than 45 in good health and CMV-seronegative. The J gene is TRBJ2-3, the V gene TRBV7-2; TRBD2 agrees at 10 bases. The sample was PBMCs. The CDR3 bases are TGTGCCAGCAGAGGGAGCGGGGGGGTTCCAGATACGCAGTATTTT. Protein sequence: CASRGSGGVPDTQYF.